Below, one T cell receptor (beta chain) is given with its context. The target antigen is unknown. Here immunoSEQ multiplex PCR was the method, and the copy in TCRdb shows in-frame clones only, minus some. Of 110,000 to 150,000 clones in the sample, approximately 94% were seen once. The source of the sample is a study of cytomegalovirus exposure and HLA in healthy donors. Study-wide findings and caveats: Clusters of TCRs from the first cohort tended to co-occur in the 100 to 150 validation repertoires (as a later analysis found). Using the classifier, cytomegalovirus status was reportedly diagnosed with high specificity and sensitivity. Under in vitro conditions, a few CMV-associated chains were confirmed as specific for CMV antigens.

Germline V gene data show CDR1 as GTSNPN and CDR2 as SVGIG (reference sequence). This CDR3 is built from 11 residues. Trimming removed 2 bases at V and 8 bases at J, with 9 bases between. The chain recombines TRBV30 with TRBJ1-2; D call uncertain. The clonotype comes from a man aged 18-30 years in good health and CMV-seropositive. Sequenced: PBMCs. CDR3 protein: CAWSIENGYTF. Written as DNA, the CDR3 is TGTGCCTGGAGTATAGAAAACGGCTACACCTTC.